One sample yielded the 5 T cell receptor beta chains listed below, sequenced in a study of blood T cell repertoires in COVID-19. TCRdb keeps only in-frame clones here, not all; method: immunoSEQ multiplex PCR. This sample has under 250,000 clones, with under 90% found just once. Sample: PBMCs or T cells enriched from blood (not recorded which). Source of these receptors: a woman aged 55-75 years who had recovered from COVID-19.

This clone has just a few counts. The V call is TRBV6-5, the J call TRBJ2-7; TRBD2 is a possible D gene (6 bases). CDR3 length: 12 amino acids. V lost 0 bases and J 6 bases, leaving 6 bases between the germline ends. Germline CDR1 is MNHEY and CDR2 is SVGAGI. The DNA for the CDR3 is TGTGCCAGCAGTTACTCGGGGGGCGAGCAGTACTTC. Amino acid sequence: CASSYSGGEQYF.

This CDR3 reads CSVVGERGFSGNTIYF. Here the CDR3 DNA reads TGCAGCGTTGTTGGGGAAAGGGGTTTTTCTGGAAACACCATATATTTT. This chain connects TRBV29-1 to TRBJ1-3; the D gene is possibly TRBD1 (5 bases). V lost 4 bases and J lost 1, with 17 bases in between. Germline V gene sequence: CDR1 SQVTM, CDR2 ANQGSEA. This CDR3 is built from 16 residues.

V and J are TRBV5-4 and TRBJ2-7, with 8 bases aligning to TRBD2. CDR1 SGHNT and CDR2 YYREEE come from the germline V gene (reference sequence). The ends lost 9 bases at V and 7 bases at J; junction bases unmatched: 15. The CDR3 spans 14 residues. DNA for the CDR3: TGTGCCACCTCCGAACGGGGGGGAGCACGAGAGCAGTACTTC. Its protein product is CATSERGGAREQYF.

This chain uses TRBV15 with TRBJ2-3; possible D gene TRBD2, 6 bases. Germline values: CDR1 LNHNV, CDR2 YYDKDF (reference sequence). The germline V and J ends were trimmed by 0 bases and 6 bases, with 16 bases remaining between them. The CDR3 runs 16 residues. CDR3 in DNA: TGTGCCACCAGCAGAGATTTGGCGGGGAGTGGGGATACGCAGTATTTT. Translated, it gives CATSRDLAGSGDTQYF.

The CDR3 DNA sequence: TGTGCCAGCAGTCGGTCACAGGGGAGCTATGGCTACACCTTC. Amino acids: CASSRSQGSYGYTF. The chain combines TRBV27 with TRBJ1-2; TRBD1 matches 7 bases. CDR1 and CDR2 (germline): MNHEY, SMNVEV (reference sequence). The CDR3 covers 14 residues. The J segment lost 4 bases and the V segment lost 5 bases, leaving 7 bases of the junction unmatched.